This T cell receptor beta chain comes out of a study of shared clonotypes between healthy human individuals. Measured with immunoSEQ multiplex PCR; TCRdb has only the in-frame clones, and not every one. The table records millions of clones, around nine tenths of them present only once. This clone was counted once. The germline CDR1 and CDR2 sequences are SGHVS and FQNEAQ. J gave up 6 bases and V 4 bases, and 14 bases lay outside the gene matches. The CDR3 runs 18 residues. The sequence came from a man younger than 35 in good health. What was sequenced was naive CD4+ T cells sorted from blood. The subset denotes: CD45RA+ positively selected. The V and J genes are TRBV7-8 and TRBJ1-4, with 10 bases that match TRBD1. The CDR3 loop reads CASSSYGTGEVWDEKLFF. The CDR3 DNA reads TGTGCCAGCAGCTCGTACGGGACAGGGGAAGTTTGGGATGAAAAACTGTTTTTT.